Each of the 9 T cell receptor beta chains below was sequenced from the same sample in a study of blood T cell repertoires in COVID-19. Method: immunoSEQ multiplex PCR; TCRdb's copy keeps in-frame clones and lacks some. The sample holds 200,000 to 300,000 clones, 85% to 90% seen once. Sequenced sample: peripheral blood. The source is a woman aged 60 to 75 with COVID-19, enrolled during active disease.

This sequence joins TRBV24-1 and TRBJ2-2, with D possibly being TRBD2 (6 bases). Trimming cost V 4 bases and J 2 bases, with 13 bases left between them. Germline CDR1 and CDR2: KGHDR and SFDVKD. This CDR3 is built from 16 residues. CDR3 nucleotide sequence: TGTGCCACCAGTGAACCGGGAGACTCCAACACCGGGGAGCTGTTTTTT. This gives the protein CATSEPGDSNTGELFF.

The sample holds one count of this clone. The chain is built from TRBV12-3 or TRBV12-4 and TRBJ1-2; tentatively, D is TRBD1 (5 bases). This CDR3 has 12 amino acids. V was shortened by 4 bases and J by 6 bases, with 9 bases between the two germline ends. This chain's CDR3 is CASSSNRHGYTF. The CDR3 DNA is TGTGCCAGCAGTTCTAACAGGCATGGCTACACCTTC.

The chain combines TRBV30 with TRBJ2-2, with D possibly being TRBD2 (5 bases). The CDR3 extends over 16 amino acids. CDR1 and CDR2 from the germline V gene are GTSNPN and SVGIG (reference sequence). The V end lost 2 bases, the J end lost 7 bases, and 20 bases lay between the germline ends. The CDR3 reads CAWSRALVGEGGELFF. The CDR3 region has the DNA TGTGCCTGGAGTCGGGCCCTTGTGGGAGAAGGCGGGGAGCTGTTTTTT. Complete variable domain (other parts from reference TRBV30 and TRBJ2-2): SQTIHQWPATLVQPVGSPLSLECTVEGTSNPNLYWYRQAAGRGLQLLFYSVGIGQISSEVPQNLSASRPQDRQFILSSKKLLLSDSGFYLCAWSRALVGEGGELFFGEGSRLTVL.

This chain uses TRBV27 with TRBJ2-5; maybe TRBD2 (5 bases). V dropped 2 bases and J dropped 1 base, with 11 bases sitting between them. CDR1 MNHEY and CDR2 SMNVEV come from the germline V gene (reference sequence). CDR3 length: 15 residues. The CDR3 reads CASSLQRTIQETQYF. Here the CDR3 DNA reads TGTGCCAGCAGTTTACAGCGGACCATCCAAGAGACCCAGTACTTC.

This chain joins TRBV10-3 and TRBJ2-3; 12 positions agree with TRBD2. The ends lost 4 bases at V and 0 bases at J; junction bases unmatched: 8. Germline assignment: CDR1 ENHRY and CDR2 SYGVKD. The CDR3 contains 18 residues. The CDR3 nucleotides read TGTGCCATCAGTGCGTCTAGCGGGAGGGGAACTAGCACAGATACGCAGTATTTT. Amino acids: CAISASSGRGTSTDTQYF.

This chain joins TRBV19 and TRBJ2-2; possibly TRBD1 for D (5 bases). This CDR3 region has 14 residues. The ends were cut back, 6 bases at V and 1 base at J, with 9 bases in the middle. The germline V gene encodes CDR1 LNHDA and CDR2 SQIVND (reference sequence). CDR3 in DNA: TGTGCCAGTAGGGTAACAGGGAACACCGGGGAGCTGTTTTTT. It is translated as CASRVTGNTGELFF.

The chain is built from TRBV11-3 and TRBJ2-7, with 8 bases identical to TRBD1. Per the germline V gene, CDR1 is SGHNT and CDR2 is YENEEA. J lost 2 bases, V lost 5 bases, and 5 bases had no gene match. The CDR3 runs 14 residues. CDR3 DNA sequence: TGTGCCAGCAGCCAGGGACAGGATACCTACGAGCAGTACTTC. Translation: CASSQGQDTYEQYF.

Only one count was recorded for this clone. V usage is TRBV18 and J usage is TRBJ2-5, with D unclear. CDR1 KGHSH and CDR2 LQKENI come from the germline V gene. Trimming cost V 2 bases and J 2 bases, with 6 bases left between them. The length of the CDR3 is 13 residues. CDR3 DNA sequence: TGTGCCAGCTCACCAGCAGGACAAGAGACCCAGTACTTC. Protein: CASSPAGQETQYF.

J is TRBJ1-1 and V is TRBV10-3, with 8 nucleotides matching TRBD1. V trimming: 5 bases; J trimming: 5 bases; junction bases outside the gene matches: 7. CDR1 is ENHRY, CDR2 SYGVKD, per germline. The CDR3 is made up of 14 amino acids. CDR3 in amino acids: CAISRQGSPTEAFF. CDR3 nucleotides: TGTGCCATCAGTCGACAGGGGTCCCCTACTGAAGCTTTCTTT.